The entry below describes one TCR beta chain. The source of the sample is a study of OX40 agonist ivuxolimab in advanced cancers. Study in general: The dose-escalation cohort was over 65% male, with a mean age of around 60 years, ranging about 23 to 90.

Germline loops: CDR1 SNHLY, CDR2 FYNNEI. The CDR3 runs 11 residues. V was shortened by 4 bases and J by 3 bases, with 3 bases between the two germline ends. Clones were sequenced by immunoSEQ multiplex PCR, and TCRdb holds only the in-frame ones, with some missing. This table has roughly 89,000 clones, around 84% appearing once. V and J are TRBV2 and TRBJ2-5; D ambiguous. The receptor's source is an adult with an advanced solid tumor such as melanoma, head and neck, liver or kidney cancer. Specimen: CD4+ or CD8+ T cells sorted from blood, collected in a trial of the OX40 agonist ivuxolimab. CDR3 protein: CASSVKETQYF. CDR3 DNA sequence: TGTGCCAGCAGTGTTAAAGAGACCCAGTACTTC.